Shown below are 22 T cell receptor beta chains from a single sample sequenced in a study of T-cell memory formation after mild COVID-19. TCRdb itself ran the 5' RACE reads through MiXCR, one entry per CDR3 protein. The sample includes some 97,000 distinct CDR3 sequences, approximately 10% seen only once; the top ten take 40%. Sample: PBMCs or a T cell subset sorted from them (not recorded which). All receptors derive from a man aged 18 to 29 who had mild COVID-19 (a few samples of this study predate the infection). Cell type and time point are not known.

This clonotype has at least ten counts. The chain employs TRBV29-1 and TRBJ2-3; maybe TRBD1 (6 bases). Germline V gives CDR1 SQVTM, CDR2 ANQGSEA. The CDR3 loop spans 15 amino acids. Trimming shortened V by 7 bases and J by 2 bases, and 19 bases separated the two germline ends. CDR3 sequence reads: CSGTGTPIDTDTQYF. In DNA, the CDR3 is TGCAGCGGAACCGGGACACCTATCGACACAGATACGCAGTATTTT.

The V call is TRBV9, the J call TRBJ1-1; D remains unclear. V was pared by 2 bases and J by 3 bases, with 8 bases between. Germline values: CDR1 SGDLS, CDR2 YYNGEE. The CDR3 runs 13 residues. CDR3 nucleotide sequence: TGTGCCAGCAGCGTGTGGGTGGACACTGAAGCTTTCTTT. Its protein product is CASSVWVDTEAFF.

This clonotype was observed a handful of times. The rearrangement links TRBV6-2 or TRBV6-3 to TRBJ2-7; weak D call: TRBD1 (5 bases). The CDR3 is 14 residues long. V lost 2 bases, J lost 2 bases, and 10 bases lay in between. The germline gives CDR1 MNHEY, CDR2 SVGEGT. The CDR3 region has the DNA TGTGCCAGCAGTTACCCCGGACACCCCTACGAGCAGTACTTC. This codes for CASSYPGHPYEQYF.

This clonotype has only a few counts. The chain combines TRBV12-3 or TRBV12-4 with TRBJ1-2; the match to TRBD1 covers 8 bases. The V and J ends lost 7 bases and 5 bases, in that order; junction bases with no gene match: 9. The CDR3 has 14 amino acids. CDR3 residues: CASTLRGQGYGYTF. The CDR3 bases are TGTGCCAGCACCCTCCGAGGACAGGGATATGGCTACACCTTC.

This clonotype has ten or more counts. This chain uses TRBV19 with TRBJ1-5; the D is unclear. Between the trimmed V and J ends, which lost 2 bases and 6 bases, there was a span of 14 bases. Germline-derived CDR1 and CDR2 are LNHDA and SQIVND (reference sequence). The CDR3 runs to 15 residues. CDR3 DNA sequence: TGTGCCAGTAGTATAACCCCGAGCCCTACTCAGCCCCAGCATTTT. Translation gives CASSITPSPTQPQHF.

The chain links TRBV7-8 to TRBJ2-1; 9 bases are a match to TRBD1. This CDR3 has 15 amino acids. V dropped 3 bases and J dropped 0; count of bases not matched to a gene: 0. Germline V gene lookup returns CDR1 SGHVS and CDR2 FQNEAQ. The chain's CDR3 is CASSLDRGSYNEQFF. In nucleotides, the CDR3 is TGTGCCAGCAGCTTGGACAGGGGCTCCTACAATGAGCAGTTCTTC. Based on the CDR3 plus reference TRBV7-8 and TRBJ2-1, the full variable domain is GAGVSQSPRYKVAKRGQDVALRCDPISGHVSLFWYQQALGQGPEFLTYFQNEAQLDKSGLPSDRFFAERPEGSVSTLKIQRTQQEDSAVYLCASSLDRGSYNEQFFGPGTRLTVL.

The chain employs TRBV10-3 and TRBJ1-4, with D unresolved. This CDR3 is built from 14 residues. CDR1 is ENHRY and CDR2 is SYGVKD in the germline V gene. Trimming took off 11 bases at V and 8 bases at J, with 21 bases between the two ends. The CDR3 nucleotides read TGTGCCTCCAGAAACGCTTCTCTTTGGGAAAAACTGTTTTTT. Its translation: CASRNASLWEKLFF.

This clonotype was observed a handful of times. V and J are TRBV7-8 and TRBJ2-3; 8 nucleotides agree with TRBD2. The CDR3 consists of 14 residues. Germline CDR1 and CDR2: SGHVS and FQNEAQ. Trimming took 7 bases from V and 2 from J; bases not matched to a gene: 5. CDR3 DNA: TGTGCCAGCAACGGGGGGGCCACCACAGATACGCAGTATTTT. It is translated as CASNGGATTDTQYF.

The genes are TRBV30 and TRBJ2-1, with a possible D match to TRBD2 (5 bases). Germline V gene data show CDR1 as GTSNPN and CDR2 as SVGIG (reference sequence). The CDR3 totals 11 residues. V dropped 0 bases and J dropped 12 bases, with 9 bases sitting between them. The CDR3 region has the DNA TGTGCCTGGAGTGTCTCAGAGGGGCAGTTCTTC. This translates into CAWSVSEGQFF.

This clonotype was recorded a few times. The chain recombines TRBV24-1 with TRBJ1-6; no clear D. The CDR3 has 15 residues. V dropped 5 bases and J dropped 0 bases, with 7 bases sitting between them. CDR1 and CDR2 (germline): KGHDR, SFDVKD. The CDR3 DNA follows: TGTGCCACCAGTGCGATACACTCCTATAATTCACCCCTCCACTTT. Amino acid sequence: CATSAIHSYNSPLHF.

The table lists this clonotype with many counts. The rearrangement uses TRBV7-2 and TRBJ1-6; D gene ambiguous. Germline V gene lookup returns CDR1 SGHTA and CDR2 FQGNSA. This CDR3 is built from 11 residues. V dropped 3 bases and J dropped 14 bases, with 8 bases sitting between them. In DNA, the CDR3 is TGTGCCAGCAGCTTTTCTACATCCCTCCACTTT. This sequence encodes CASSFSTSLHF.

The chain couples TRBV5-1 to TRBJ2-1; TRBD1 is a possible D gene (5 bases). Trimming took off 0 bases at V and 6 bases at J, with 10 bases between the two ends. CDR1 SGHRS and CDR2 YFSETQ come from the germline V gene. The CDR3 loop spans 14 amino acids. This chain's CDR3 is CASSLAWGLNEQFF. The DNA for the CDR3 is TGCGCCAGCAGCTTGGCCTGGGGCCTCAATGAGCAGTTCTTC. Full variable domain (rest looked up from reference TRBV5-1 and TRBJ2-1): KAGVTQTPRYLIKTRGQQVTLSCSPISGHRSVSWYQQTPGQGLQFLFEYFSETQRNKGNFPGRFSGRQFSNSRSEMNVSTLELGDSALYLCASSLAWGLNEQFFGPGTRLTVL.

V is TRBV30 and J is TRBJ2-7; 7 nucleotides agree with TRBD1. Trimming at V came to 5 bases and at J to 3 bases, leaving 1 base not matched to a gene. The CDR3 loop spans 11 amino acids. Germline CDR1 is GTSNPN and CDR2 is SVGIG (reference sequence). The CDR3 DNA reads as TGTGCCTGGGGGGACAGCTACGAGCAGTACTTC. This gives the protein CAWGDSYEQYF.

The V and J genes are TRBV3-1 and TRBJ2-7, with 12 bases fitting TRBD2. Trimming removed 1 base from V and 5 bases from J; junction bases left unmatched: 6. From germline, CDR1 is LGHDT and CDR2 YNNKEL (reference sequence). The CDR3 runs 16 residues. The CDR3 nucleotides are TGTGCCAGCAGCCAAGCGCTAGCGGGAGGGCAGGACGAGCAGTACTTC. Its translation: CASSQALAGGQDEQYF.

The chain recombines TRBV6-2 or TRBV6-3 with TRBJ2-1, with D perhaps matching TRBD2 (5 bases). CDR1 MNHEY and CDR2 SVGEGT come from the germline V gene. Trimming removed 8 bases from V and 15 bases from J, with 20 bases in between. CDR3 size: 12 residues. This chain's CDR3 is CASGLPGLRAFF. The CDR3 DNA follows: TGTGCCAGCGGCCTCCCAGGACTCCGAGCGTTCTTC.

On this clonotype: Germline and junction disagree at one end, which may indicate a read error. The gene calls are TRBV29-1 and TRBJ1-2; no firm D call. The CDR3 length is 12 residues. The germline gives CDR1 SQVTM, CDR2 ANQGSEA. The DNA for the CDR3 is TGCAGAGTTGAATCGGAGAACTATGGCTACACCTTC. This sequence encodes CRVESENYGYTF.

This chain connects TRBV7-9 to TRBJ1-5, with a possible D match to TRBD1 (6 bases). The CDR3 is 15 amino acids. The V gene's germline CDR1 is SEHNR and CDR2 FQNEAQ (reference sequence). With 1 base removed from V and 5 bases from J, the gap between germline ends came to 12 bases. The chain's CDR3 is CASSLGGGYYQPQHF. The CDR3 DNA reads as TGTGCCAGCAGCTTAGGAGGGGGTTATTATCAGCCCCAGCATTTT. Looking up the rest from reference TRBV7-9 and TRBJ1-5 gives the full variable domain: DTGVSQNPRHKITKRGQNVTFRCDPISEHNRLYWYRQTLGQGPEFLTYFQNEAQLEKSRLLSDRFSAERPKGSFSTLEIQRTEQGDSAMYLCASSLGGGYYQPQHFGDGTRLSIL.

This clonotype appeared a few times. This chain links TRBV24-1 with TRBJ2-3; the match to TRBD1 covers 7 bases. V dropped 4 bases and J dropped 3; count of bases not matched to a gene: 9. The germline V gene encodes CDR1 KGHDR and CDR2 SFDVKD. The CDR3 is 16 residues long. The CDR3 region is CATSDPGTAGTDTQYF. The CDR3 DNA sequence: TGTGCCACCAGTGACCCCGGGACAGCTGGTACAGATACGCAGTATTTT.

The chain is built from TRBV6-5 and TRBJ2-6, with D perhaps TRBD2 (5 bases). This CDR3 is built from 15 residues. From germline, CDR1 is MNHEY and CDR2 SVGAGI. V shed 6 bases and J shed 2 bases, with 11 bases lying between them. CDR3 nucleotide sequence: TGTGCCAGCAGCCTAACTAGTACTGGGGCCAACGTCCTGACTTTC. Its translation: CASSLTSTGANVLTF.

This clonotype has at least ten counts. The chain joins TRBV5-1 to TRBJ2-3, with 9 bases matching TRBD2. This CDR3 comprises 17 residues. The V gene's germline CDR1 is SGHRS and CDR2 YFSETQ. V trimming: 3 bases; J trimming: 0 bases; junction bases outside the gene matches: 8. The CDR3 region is CASSSTRLAESTDTQYF. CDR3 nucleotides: TGCGCCAGCAGCTCAACTAGACTAGCGGAAAGCACAGATACGCAGTATTTT.

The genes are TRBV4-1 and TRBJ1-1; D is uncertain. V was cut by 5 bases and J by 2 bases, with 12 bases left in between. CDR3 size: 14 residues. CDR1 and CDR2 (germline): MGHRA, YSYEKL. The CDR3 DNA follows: TGCGCCAGCAGCGCAAGGGAAATCAACACTGAAGCTTTCTTT. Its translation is CASSAREINTEAFF.

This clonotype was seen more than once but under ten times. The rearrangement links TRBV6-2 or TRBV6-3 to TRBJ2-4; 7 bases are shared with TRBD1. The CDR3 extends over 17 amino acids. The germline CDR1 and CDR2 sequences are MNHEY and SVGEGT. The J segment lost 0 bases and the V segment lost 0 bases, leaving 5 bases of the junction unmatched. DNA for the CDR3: TGTGCCAGCAGTTACTCACGGCACAGGGGAGCCAAAAACATTCAGTACTTC. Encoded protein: CASSYSRHRGAKNIQYF.